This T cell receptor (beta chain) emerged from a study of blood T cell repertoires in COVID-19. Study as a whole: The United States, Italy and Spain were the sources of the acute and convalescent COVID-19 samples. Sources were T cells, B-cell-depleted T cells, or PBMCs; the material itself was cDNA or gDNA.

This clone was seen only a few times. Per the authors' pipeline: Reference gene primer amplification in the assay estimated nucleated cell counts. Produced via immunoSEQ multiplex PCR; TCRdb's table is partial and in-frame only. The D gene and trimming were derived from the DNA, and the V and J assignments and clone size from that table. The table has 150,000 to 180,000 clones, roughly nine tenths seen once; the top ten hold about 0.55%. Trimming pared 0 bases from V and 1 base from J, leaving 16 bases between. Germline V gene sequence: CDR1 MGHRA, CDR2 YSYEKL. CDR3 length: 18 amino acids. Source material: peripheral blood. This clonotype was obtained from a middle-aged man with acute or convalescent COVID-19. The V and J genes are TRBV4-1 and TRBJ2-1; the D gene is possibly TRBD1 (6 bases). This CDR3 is CASSQEQQGSRSYNEQFF. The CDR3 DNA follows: TGCGCCAGCAGCCAAGAACAACAGGGAAGTAGGTCCTACAATGAGCAGTTCTTC.